Shown below are 32 T cell receptor beta chains from a single sample sequenced in a study of cytomegalovirus exposure and HLA in healthy donors. It was with 60 Vbeta and 13 Jbeta primers that the PCR ran. Data came from immunoSEQ multiplex PCR; TCRdb stores just in-frame clones and leaves some out. The data contain about 100,000 clones, 75% to 80% of them singletons. The sample was PBMCs. The receptor set was obtained from a woman aged 40-49 years in good health and CMV-seronegative.

The chain joins TRBV28 to TRBJ2-7; the D is unclear. Trimming pared 6 bases from V and 0 bases from J, leaving 6 bases between. The CDR3 sequence is 12 residues long. Germline V lookup: CDR1 MDHEN, CDR2 SYDVKM. CDR3 bases: TGTGCCAGCAGAGACTTCTCCTACGAGCAGTACTTC. Translation gives CASRDFSYEQYF.

This clone was seen just once. The rearrangement links TRBV5-1 to TRBJ2-5; unclear D gene. CDR1 SGHRS and CDR2 YFSETQ come from the germline V gene. V lost 9 bases and J 4 bases, leaving 16 bases between the germline ends. The CDR3 contains 13 residues. CDR3: CATRVLVGETQYF. The CDR3, as DNA: TGCGCCACCCGCGTGTTAGTCGGAGAGACCCAGTACTTC.

The V and J genes are TRBV7-2 and TRBJ1-2, with TRBD1 matching over 7 bases. With 5 bases clipped from V and 8 bases from J, the junction kept 14 bases outside the gene matches. Germline V gene sequence: CDR1 SGHTA, CDR2 FQGNSA. The CDR3 spans 15 residues. The CDR3, as DNA: TGTGCCAGCAGCCCAGTGGTAGGGGGCGCGTGGGGCTACACCTTC. This codes for CASSPVVGGAWGYTF.

The chain combines TRBV5-4 with TRBJ2-4; a weak D match, TRBD2 (5 bases). This CDR3 has 12 residues. Trimming removed 0 bases at V and 7 bases at J, with 5 bases between. Germline V CDR1 and CDR2: SGHNT, YYREEE (reference sequence). For the CDR3, the DNA is TGTGCCAGCAGCTTGGGGGAGAACATTCAGTACTTC. Encoded protein: CASSLGENIQYF.

V is TRBV13 and J is TRBJ2-1; possible D gene TRBD2, 7 bases. The CDR3 totals 15 residues. In germline, CDR1 is PRHDT, CDR2 FYEKMQ (reference sequence). V gave up 5 bases and J gave up 3 bases, with 14 bases separating them. CDR3 sequence reads: CASSVRGAYYNEQFF. The CDR3 DNA follows: TGTGCCAGCAGCGTACGGGGGGCCTACTACAATGAGCAGTTCTTC. The variable domain in full, completed from reference TRBV13 and TRBJ2-1, reads AAGVIQSPRHLIKEKRETATLKCYPIPRHDTVYWYQQGPGQDPQFLISFYEKMQSDKGSIPDRFSAQQFSDYHSELNMSSLELGDSALYFCASSVRGAYYNEQFFGPGTRLTVL.

V usage is TRBV5-1 and J usage is TRBJ1-4, with D unclear. Trimming took off 4 bases at V and 6 bases at J, with 13 bases between the two ends. CDR1 SGHRS and CDR2 YFSETQ come from the germline V gene. This CDR3 has 14 amino acids. CDR3 DNA: TGCGCCAGCAGCGTCGCCACGGGTGATGAAAAACTGTTTTTT. Translation: CASSVATGDEKLFF.

This chain links TRBV27 with TRBJ1-2; 10 bases align to TRBD1. CDR1 is MNHEY and CDR2 is SMNVEV in the germline V gene (reference sequence). Trimming removed 9 bases from V and 5 bases from J; junction bases left unmatched: 9. There are 14 residues in the CDR3. CDR3 nucleotide sequence: TGTGCCAGGGTCCGGGACAGGGGTGGTTATGGCTACACCTTC. Its protein is CARVRDRGGYGYTF.

The chain combines TRBV7-2 with TRBJ1-1; perhaps TRBD1 as D (6 bases). CDR3 length: 13 amino acids. Between the trimmed V and J ends, which lost 3 bases and 8 bases, there was a span of 13 bases. Per germline, CDR1 SGHTA and CDR2 FQGNSA. CDR3 DNA: TGTGCCAGCAGCTTTAACAGGGTTTTAGAAGCTTTCTTT. As protein: CASSFNRVLEAFF. Full variable domain (rest looked up from reference TRBV7-2 and TRBJ1-1): GAGVSQSPSNKVTEKGKDVELRCDPISGHTALYWYRQSLGQGLEFLIYFQGNSAPDKSGLPSDRFSAERTGGSVSTLTIQRTQQEDSAVYLCASSFNRVLEAFFGQGTRLTVV.

This clone occurred a few times. The chain links TRBV5-1 to TRBJ2-6, with 7 bases identical to TRBD2. Germline values: CDR1 SGHRS, CDR2 YFSETQ. Trimming at V came to 5 bases and at J to 1 base, leaving 3 bases not matched to a gene. The CDR3 is 15 residues long. The CDR3: CASRMGGSGANVLTF. CDR3 nucleotide sequence: TGCGCCAGCAGGATGGGGGGGTCTGGGGCCAACGTCCTGACTTTC. Full variable domain (rest looked up from reference TRBV5-1 and TRBJ2-6): KAGVTQTPRYLIKTRGQQVTLSCSPISGHRSVSWYQQTPGQGLQFLFEYFSETQRNKGNFPGRFSGRQFSNSRSEMNVSTLELGDSALYLCASRMGGSGANVLTFGAGSRLTVL.

The chain uses TRBV30 and TRBJ1-3; 9 bases fit TRBD1. This CDR3 comprises 15 residues. Per the germline V gene, CDR1 is GTSNPN and CDR2 is SVGIG (reference sequence). With V trimmed by 0 bases and J by 4 bases, 4 bases remained unmatched. CDR3 sequence: CAWSVWGTGGNTIYF. The CDR3 DNA reads TGTGCCTGGAGTGTCTGGGGGACAGGGGGAAACACCATATATTTT.

The chain carries TRBV5-1 and TRBJ1-6; TRBD1 matches at 7 bases. The CDR3 spans 14 residues. CDR1 is SGHRS, CDR2 YFSETQ, per germline. J was trimmed by 9 bases and V by 0 bases; bases with no gene match: 3. The CDR3 here is CASSLGQGGSPLHF. In nucleotides, the CDR3 is TGCGCCAGCAGCTTGGGCCAGGGGGGTTCACCCCTCCACTTT. Supplemented by reference TRBV5-1 and TRBJ1-6, the full variable domain reads KAGVTQTPRYLIKTRGQQVTLSCSPISGHRSVSWYQQTPGQGLQFLFEYFSETQRNKGNFPGRFSGRQFSNSRSEMNVSTLELGDSALYLCASSLGQGGSPLHFGNGTRLTVT.

This clone occurred a few times. J is TRBJ2-1 and V is TRBV4-3; D may be TRBD2 (5 bases). V dropped 1 base and J dropped 0 bases, with 10 bases sitting between them. CDR1 is LGHNA, CDR2 YSLEER, per germline. The CDR3 is 16 amino acids. The CDR3 nucleotides are TGCGCCAGCAGCCAAGGGAGGCAGAGCTCCTACAATGAGCAGTTCTTC. It codes for CASSQGRQSSYNEQFF.

The chain is built from TRBV7-9 and TRBJ1-4; weak D call: TRBD1 (6 bases). The CDR3 is 15 residues long. With 6 bases removed from V and 5 bases from J, the gap between germline ends came to 16 bases. In germline, CDR1 is SEHNR, CDR2 FQNEAQ (reference sequence). CDR3 DNA: TGTGCCAGCAGTCAGGACAGCCTCGGCAATGAAAAACTGTTTTTT. This codes for CASSQDSLGNEKLFF.

The chain combines TRBV19 with TRBJ1-5; D may be TRBD1 (6 bases). The CDR3 totals 14 residues. Germline CDR1 is LNHDA and CDR2 is SQIVND (reference sequence). Trimming removed 3 bases at V and 6 bases at J, with 12 bases between. The CDR3: CASSITGSGQPQHF. CDR3 sequence (DNA): TGTGCCAGTAGTATCACAGGGTCGGGTCAGCCCCAGCATTTT.

CDR3 nucleotides: TGTGCCAGCAGACAGGGGGCCACTGAAGCTTTCTTT. It specifies CASRQGATEAFF. This chain uses TRBV6-5 with TRBJ1-1, with TRBD1 identical over 9 bases. The ends lost 6 bases at V and 4 bases at J; junction bases unmatched: 0. From germline, CDR1 is MNHEY and CDR2 SVGAGI. This CDR3 is 12 amino acids long.

This clone was picked up one time. This chain connects TRBV4-2 to TRBJ1-5; weak D call: TRBD1 (5 bases). The germline CDR1 and CDR2 sequences are LGHNA and YNFKEQ. The length of the CDR3 is 14 residues. V lost 4 bases to trimming and J lost 4 bases, with 11 bases between them. CDR3 in amino acids: CASSLREGNQPQHF. The DNA of the CDR3 is TGTGCCAGCAGCCTCAGGGAGGGGAATCAGCCCCAGCATTTT.

This clone was counted between two and nine times. The chain employs TRBV7-9 and TRBJ1-4; possibly TRBD1 for D (6 bases). Germline-derived CDR1 and CDR2 are SEHNR and FQNEAQ (reference sequence). This CDR3 comprises 15 residues. V lost 1 base and J lost 3, with 9 bases in between. CDR3 coding DNA: TGTGCCAGCAGCTTAGGGACAGCCCCTAATGAAAAACTGTTTTTT. Encoded protein: CASSLGTAPNEKLFF.

This clone was detected ten times or more. The chain uses TRBV7-9 and TRBJ1-3, with TRBD1 as a possible D gene (6 bases). The CDR3 consists of 16 residues. The V and J ends lost 2 bases and 0 bases respectively, with 11 bases between them. Germline V gene data show CDR1 as SEHNR and CDR2 as FQNEAQ (reference sequence). The CDR3 DNA reads TGTGCCAGCAGCTTACCCAGGGGAAGCTCTGGAAACACCATATATTTT. Translated: CASSLPRGSSGNTIYF.

The V call is TRBV6-6, the J call TRBJ2-7; possibly TRBD2 for D (6 bases). V lost 6 bases and J 4 bases, leaving 16 bases between the germline ends. CDR3 length equals 14 residues. Germline V gene lookup returns CDR1 MNHNY and CDR2 SVGAGI (reference sequence). For the CDR3, the DNA is TGTGCCAGCAGCGGATCGACTAGTCGTTACGAGCAGTACTTC. Translated: CASSGSTSRYEQYF.

The chain couples TRBV27 to TRBJ2-2, with 11 bases fitting TRBD2. This CDR3 contains 17 residues. Germline lookup yields CDR1 MNHEY and CDR2 SMNVEV (reference sequence). The V gene end was trimmed by 5 bases and the J gene end by 1 base; junction bases not matched to a gene: 6. The CDR3 sequence is CASSPLAGALNTGELFF. The CDR3 nucleotides read TGTGCCAGCAGTCCACTAGCGGGGGCCCTGAACACCGGGGAGCTGTTTTTT.

This chain connects TRBV5-1 to TRBJ2-7; 10 positions match TRBD2. The CDR3 loop spans 14 amino acids. Germline CDR1 and CDR2: SGHRS and YFSETQ. J was trimmed by 1 base and V by 3 bases; bases with no gene match: 1. CDR3 sequence reads: CASSSSGRSYEQYF. DNA for the CDR3: TGCGCCAGCAGCTCTAGCGGGAGATCCTACGAGCAGTACTTC.

The V and J genes are TRBV13 and TRBJ2-5; D is possibly TRBD1 (7 bases). Trimming shortened V by 4 bases and J by 4 bases, and 16 bases separated the two germline ends. Germline V lookup: CDR1 PRHDT, CDR2 FYEKMQ (reference sequence). The CDR3 has 15 residues. The CDR3, as DNA: TGTGCCAGCAGCTCACCGACAGGGCGGGGAGAGACCCAGTACTTC. Protein sequence: CASSSPTGRGETQYF.

As concerns this clone: Other DNA sequences in this specimen translate into the identical CDR3. The J gene is TRBJ1-1, the V gene TRBV7-9; perhaps TRBD1 as D (5 bases). Deletions cut 1 base from V and 1 base from J, with 7 bases between. Germline CDR1 is SEHNR and CDR2 is FQNEAQ (reference sequence). The CDR3 has 14 residues. CDR3 region: CASSLGQKNTEAFF. The CDR3 region has the DNA TGTGCCAGCAGCTTAGGACAGAAGAACACTGAAGCTTTCTTT.

The CDR3 loop is CASSPLGDTEAFF. The CDR3 region has the DNA TGTGCCAGCTCACCACTCGGGGACACTGAAGCTTTCTTT. This chain uses TRBV18 with TRBJ1-1; D is unclear. Trimming cost V 1 base and J 3 bases, with 6 bases left between them. Germline V CDR1 and CDR2: KGHSH, LQKENI. The CDR3 is 13 amino acids. The entire variable domain, with the rest obtained from reference TRBV18 and TRBJ1-1, is as follows: NAGVMQNPRHLVRRRGQEARLRCSPMKGHSHVYWYRQLPEEGLKFMVYLQKENIIDESGMPKERFSAEFPKEGPSILRIQQVVRGDSAAYFCASSPLGDTEAFFGQGTRLTVV.

This clone occurred once. V gene TRBV4-1 combines with J gene TRBJ2-3; TRBD1 agrees at 7 bases. This CDR3 contains 15 residues. V gave up 1 base and J gave up 3 bases; unmatched junction bases: 4. Germline loops: CDR1 MGHRA, CDR2 YSYEKL. The CDR3 loop reads CASSQAARGTDTQYF. The CDR3 DNA reads TGCGCCAGCAGCCAAGCGGCCAGGGGGACAGATACGCAGTATTTT.

V is TRBV4-2 and J is TRBJ1-1, with 8 bases identical to TRBD1. The CDR3 has 15 amino acids. Germline loops: CDR1 LGHNA, CDR2 YNFKEQ. V lost 2 bases and J lost 2; bases outside the gene matches: 4. CDR3 nucleotide sequence: TGTGCCAGCAGCCAATTCCAGGGGGCCAACACTGAAGCTTTCTTT. Protein sequence: CASSQFQGANTEAFF.

This CDR3 reads CASSSQRGQGAYEQYF. The DNA for the CDR3 is TGTGCCAGCAGCTCCCAGAGAGGCCAGGGGGCTTACGAGCAGTACTTC. The rearrangement uses TRBV7-2 and TRBJ2-7; 8 bases map to TRBD1. From germline, CDR1 is SGHTA and CDR2 FQGNSA. CDR3 length equals 16 residues. With 4 bases clipped from V and 4 bases from J, the junction kept 12 bases outside the gene matches. The whole variable domain, remainder taken from reference TRBV7-2 and TRBJ2-7, is GAGVSQSPSNKVTEKGKDVELRCDPISGHTALYWYRQSLGQGLEFLIYFQGNSAPDKSGLPSDRFSAERTGGSVSTLTIQRTQQEDSAVYLCASSSQRGQGAYEQYFGPGTRLTVT.

The rearrangement uses TRBV5-1 and TRBJ2-2; possibly TRBD2 for D (6 bases). Trimming stripped 5 bases from V and 3 bases from J, with 11 bases between. The CDR3 totals 14 residues. Germline assignment: CDR1 SGHRS and CDR2 YFSETQ. The CDR3 nucleotides read TGCGCCAGCAGTGGAGGGGCCGACACCGGGGAGCTGTTTTTT. Translation gives CASSGGADTGELFF.

The J gene is TRBJ1-2, the V gene TRBV6-1; maybe TRBD1 (6 bases). Germline V gene data show CDR1 as MNHNS and CDR2 as SASEGT. Trimming stripped 1 base from V and 8 bases from J, with 14 bases between. The CDR3 totals 14 residues. The chain's CDR3 is CASSEGQEPWGYTF. The CDR3 DNA sequence: TGTGCCAGCAGTGAAGGACAGGAGCCCTGGGGCTACACCTTC.

The V gene is TRBV28, the J gene TRBJ1-4; 8 nucleotides match TRBD1. Trimming removed 10 bases from V and 8 bases from J; junction bases left unmatched: 9. The CDR3 sequence is 13 residues long. Germline CDR1 is MDHEN and CDR2 is SYDVKM. The CDR3 DNA reads TGTGCCATCCTCGACAGGGGCCGAGAAAAACTGTTTTTT. Translating it yields CAILDRGREKLFF.

This clone was recorded a few times. The CDR3 sequence is CASSTGTGVYNEQFF. The DNA for the CDR3 is TGTGCCAGCAGCACCGGGACAGGGGTCTACAATGAGCAGTTCTTC. The rearrangement uses TRBV5-4 and TRBJ2-1; 10 nucleotides agree with TRBD1. There are 15 residues in the CDR3. Germline loops: CDR1 SGHNT, CDR2 YYREEE (reference sequence). J gave up 3 bases and V 4 bases, and 4 bases lay outside the gene matches. The full variable domain, completed using reference TRBV5-4 and TRBJ2-1, is ETGVTQSPTHLIKTRGQQVTLRCSSQSGHNTVSWYQQALGQGPQFIFQYYREEENGRGNFPPRFSGLQFPNYSSELNVNALELDDSALYLCASSTGTGVYNEQFFGPGTRLTVL.

The rearrangement uses TRBV5-4 and TRBJ1-1, with D uncertain. Germline V gene data show CDR1 as SGHNT and CDR2 as YYREEE (reference sequence). V lost 5 bases and J 1 base, leaving 9 bases between the germline ends. The CDR3 runs 13 residues. CDR3 amino acids: CASSRVGNTEAFF. The CDR3 DNA reads TGTGCCAGCAGTCGGGTGGGGAACACTGAAGCTTTCTTT.